This T cell receptor (beta chain) was sequenced in a study of tumor-infiltrating lymphocytes in primary liver carcinoma. Study in general: The five patients, who were men and women, ranged in age from 30 to 69 years.

Comment on this clonotype: Its antigen is currently unknown.

Co-extraction of both nucleic acids (RNA and DNA) used roughly 20-33 mg of unsorted bulk tissue. The researchers produced TCR beta cDNA from approximately 550 ng total RNA with a constant-region primer. Generation of the TCR beta libraries relied on three nested multiplex PCR rounds using slightly modified ARM-PCR. Use of TRBV1-TRBV30 forward primers with a C-beta reverse primer characterized the first two PCR rounds, which lasted roughly 11 cycles each. A single record per CDR3 protein comes from TCRdb applying MiXCR to the multiplex PCR reads. The sample has approximately 100,000 distinct CDR3 sequences, around 66% seen once. The germline V and J ends were trimmed by 9 bases and 1 base, with 16 bases remaining between them. The CDR3 contains 15 residues. The study's findings and limits: Only about 7.5-24% of top clones were detected in all five tumor regions.

V gene TRBV12-3 or TRBV12-4 combines with J gene TRBJ2-1, with TRBD2 as a possible D gene (6 bases). The receptor was derived from a woman aged 60 to 75 with primary liver carcinoma and hepatitis B virus infection. Sample: liver tumor tissue from sampling region 2. Described subset: tumor region T2, inferior pole. CDR3 in amino acids: CASSPGGRSYNEQFF. DNA of the CDR3: TGTGCCAGTAGTCCTGGTGGGAGGTCCTACAATGAGCAGTTCTTC.